The present TCR beta chain was sequenced within a study of graft-versus-host responses after intestinal transplantation. Overall study findings and caveats: Recipient marrow contained GvH clones, some of which appeared first in ileum or blood.

Repertoires were generated with immunoSEQ multiplex PCR, while TCRdb's copy carries only in-frame clones and drops some. The sample shows more than 80,000 clones, roughly 91% of them seen only once. This clone was detected only once. The antigen is undetermined. The V gene end was trimmed by 0 bases and the J gene end by 6 bases; junction bases not matched to a gene: 12. The CDR3 totals 17 residues. Germline lookup yields CDR1 SGHRS and CDR2 YFSETQ. This sample comprised unstimulated CD4+ T cells sorted from spleen or lymph node cells, obtained before intestinal transplant. This chain connects TRBV5-1 to TRBJ2-7; 10 positions match TRBD1. This receptor was taken from a human donor who received an intestinal transplant. CDR3 sequence: CASSLAPSGQGVSEQYF. CDR3 DNA sequence: TGCGCCAGCAGCTTGGCTCCCTCCGGACAGGGGGTTTCCGAGCAGTACTTC.